This paragraph covers one TCR beta chain sequence. As yet, its antigen is unknown. Expressed TCRB transcripts were sequenced after all isolated RNA was converted to cDNA. Some clones are missing from TCRdb's copy, which holds only in-frame ones; the method was immunoSEQ multiplex PCR. The table has almost 350,000 clones, around a fifth seen once; the top ten hold 0.044%. These data originate in a study of beta chain features in type 1 diabetes. Overall study findings and caveats: Whether HLA type influences TCRB rearrangement remained unresolved here. For type 1 diabetes patients, VDJ junctions showed fewer insertions and more deletions.

Germline loops: CDR1 SGHRS, CDR2 YFSETQ. Trimming removed 4 bases from V and 2 bases from J; junction bases left unmatched: 13. This CDR3 spans 17 amino acids. CD4+ naive, central memory, regulatory and stem cell-like memory cells were sorted via CD45RO/CCR7/CD25/CD127/CD95/CD27. V gene TRBV5-1 combines with J gene TRBJ2-5; 8 bases are shared with TRBD2. Source material: naive CD4+ T cells from blood. The clonotype originates from a woman younger than 30 in good health. In DNA form, the CDR3 reads TGCGCCAGCAGCCCGCCGGGAACTAGCGGACAACAAGAGACCCAGTACTTC. This codes for CASSPPGTSGQQETQYF.